This passage covers 25 T cell receptor beta chains from one sample sequenced in a study of cytomegalovirus exposure and HLA in healthy donors. The PCR ran on 60 Vbeta and 13 Jbeta primers. Clones were sequenced by immunoSEQ multiplex PCR, and TCRdb holds only the in-frame ones, with some missing. The sample includes around 300,000 clones, about four fifths of them seen just once. Sample: PBMCs. Receptors originate from a woman aged 40-49 years in good health and CMV-seropositive.

The chain couples TRBV9 to TRBJ2-3; a possible D gene is TRBD2 (5 bases). Germline loops: CDR1 SGDLS, CDR2 YYNGEE. V was cut by 4 bases and J by 0 bases, with 12 bases left in between. This CDR3 comprises 15 residues. CDR3 sequence reads: CASSSWERSTDTQYF. The CDR3 nucleotides are TGTGCCAGCAGCTCCTGGGAGCGGAGCACAGATACGCAGTATTTT.

The rearrangement joins TRBV28 to TRBJ2-5; 7 nucleotides align to TRBD1. Per the germline V gene, CDR1 is MDHEN and CDR2 is SYDVKM. V was pared by 5 bases and J by 7 bases, with 10 bases of the junction left unmatched. The CDR3 is 14 residues long. The CDR3 region has the DNA TGTGCCAGCAGTGCCACAGGGGTTTCAGGGACCCAGTACTTC. Residues: CASSATGVSGTQYF.

This clone was detected a few times. One junction end disagrees with the germline gene, perhaps due to a read error. V gene TRBV11-2 combines with J gene TRBJ2-1, with 12 bases lining up with TRBD2. Per the germline V gene, CDR1 is SGHAT and CDR2 is FQNNGV. The CDR3 has 11 amino acids. The chain's CDR3 is CASSLGTSGIF. The DNA of the CDR3 is TGTGCCAGCAGCTTAGGGACTAGCGGGATCTTC.

The V and J genes are TRBV11-3 and TRBJ2-7; a weak D match, TRBD2 (5 bases). Trimming took off 0 bases at V and 3 bases at J, with 9 bases between the two ends. The CDR3 has 14 amino acids. CDR1 is SGHNT and CDR2 is YENEEA in the germline V gene. The CDR3 spells CASSLEVSDYEQYF. CDR3 in DNA: TGTGCCAGCAGCTTAGAGGTTAGCGACTACGAGCAGTACTTC.

This clone appeared a single time. This chain joins TRBV2 and TRBJ1-4; 7 nucleotides match TRBD1. Trimming removed 5 bases from V and 6 bases from J; junction bases left unmatched: 6. Germline V CDR1 and CDR2: SNHLY, FYNNEI. The CDR3 runs to 14 residues. The CDR3 here is CASSQGQGDEKLFF. The CDR3 DNA reads TGTGCCAGCAGTCAGGGGCAGGGGGATGAAAAACTGTTTTTT. Full variable domain (outside the CDR3, taken from reference TRBV2 and TRBJ1-4): EPEVTQTPSHQVTQMGQEVILRCVPISNHLYFYWYRQILGQKVEFLVSFYNNEISEKSEIFDDQFSVERPDGSNFTLKIRSTKLEDSAMYFCASSQGQGDEKLFFGSGTQLSVL.

The V and J genes are TRBV6-5 and TRBJ2-5, with D possibly TRBD2 on 6 matching bases. V lost 6 bases, J lost 7 bases, and 15 bases lay in between. The CDR3 length is 13 residues. Germline V gene data show CDR1 as MNHEY and CDR2 as SVGAGI. The CDR3 region is CASSSSWGGTQYF. Written as DNA, the CDR3 is TGTGCCAGCAGCTCATCGTGGGGAGGGACCCAGTACTTC.

This chain uses TRBV6-1 with TRBJ1-5; no clear D. The V gene's germline CDR1 is MNHNS and CDR2 SASEGT. V lost 0 bases and J lost 7, with 7 bases in between. The CDR3 loop spans 13 amino acids. CDR3 region: CASSEARMQPQHF. CDR3 coding DNA: TGTGCCAGCAGTGAAGCGCGTATGCAGCCCCAGCATTTT.

As for this clone: Additional DNA sequences in this sample encode the identical CDR3. The chain couples TRBV7-2 to TRBJ2-1, with TRBD2 matching 11 bases. CDR3 length: 15 residues. CDR1 and CDR2 from the germline V gene are SGHTA and FQGNSA. Trimming took 0 bases from V and 8 from J; bases not matched to a gene: 3. This CDR3 is CASSLASGRGDEQFF. CDR3 DNA sequence: TGTGCCAGCAGCTTAGCTAGCGGGAGGGGGGATGAGCAGTTCTTC.

This chain joins TRBV7-9 and TRBJ1-1; 12 positions agree with TRBD1. V gave up 1 base and J gave up 5 bases; unmatched junction bases: 5. Germline assignment: CDR1 SEHNR and CDR2 FQNEAQ (reference sequence). This CDR3 spans 16 amino acids. CDR3 DNA: TGTGCCAGCAGCTTAGGGGACAGGGGGCGTGGTACTGAAGCTTTCTTT. This translates into CASSLGDRGRGTEAFF.

The V and J genes are TRBV4-1 and TRBJ2-3; D remains ambiguous. From germline, CDR1 is MGHRA and CDR2 YSYEKL. Trimming took 0 bases from V and 2 from J, leaving 9 bases between them. The CDR3 extends over 15 amino acids. The CDR3 protein is CASSQDLTHTDTQYF. CDR3 bases: TGCGCCAGCAGCCAAGATCTAACTCACACAGATACGCAGTATTTT.

The gene calls are TRBV19 and TRBJ2-5, with D possibly being TRBD1 (5 bases). Germline V gene sequence: CDR1 LNHDA, CDR2 SQIVND (reference sequence). V was shortened by 1 base and J by 1 base, with 7 bases between the two germline ends. CDR3 length equals 14 residues. The CDR3 coding sequence is TGTGCCAGTAGTATAGGGGGCAGCCAAGAGACCCAGTACTTC. The encoded protein is CASSIGGSQETQYF. The whole variable domain, filled in from reference TRBV19 and TRBJ2-5, reads DGGITQSPKYLFRKEGQNVTLSCEQNLNHDAMYWYRQDPGQGLRLIYYSQIVNDFQKGDIAEGYSVSREKKESFPLTVTSAQKNPTAFYLCASSIGGSQETQYFGPGTRLLVL.

This clone showed up just once. The J gene is TRBJ2-6, the V gene TRBV7-3; 7 nucleotides agree with TRBD2. V gave up 3 bases and J gave up 2 bases; unmatched junction bases: 1. The CDR3 has 15 residues. Germline assignment: CDR1 SGHTA and CDR2 FQGTGA. The CDR3 region is CASSFSGPGANVLTF. The CDR3 DNA reads as TGTGCCAGCAGCTTTAGCGGGCCTGGGGCCAACGTCCTGACTTTC. The full variable domain, rest sourced from reference TRBV7-3 and TRBJ2-6, is GAGVSQTPSNKVTEKGKYVELRCDPISGHTALYWYRQSLGQGPEFLIYFQGTGAADDSGLPNDRFFAVRPEGSVSTLKIQRTERGDSAVYLCASSFSGPGANVLTFGAGSRLTVL.

This clone was seen more than once but under ten times. The chain carries TRBV7-3 and TRBJ2-1; 9 nucleotides agree with TRBD2. This CDR3 is 15 amino acids long. Germline CDR1 SGHTA, CDR2 FQGTGA. V was clipped by 5 bases and J by 5 bases; unmatched bases: 7. The CDR3 sequence: CASSPRTSADNEQFF. CDR3 nucleotides: TGTGCCAGCAGCCCCCGGACTAGCGCCGACAATGAGCAGTTCTTC.

V is TRBV5-6 and J is TRBJ2-2, with 8 bases identical to TRBD2. CDR1 is SGHDT, CDR2 YYEEEE, per germline. V was clipped by 3 bases and J by 6 bases; unmatched bases: 4. This CDR3 spans 14 amino acids. The CDR3 DNA reads TGTGCCAGCAGCTGGGGGACTAGTTCCGGGGAGCTGTTTTTT. Translating gives CASSWGTSSGELFF.

The chain combines TRBV6-5 with TRBJ1-2; 9 nucleotides match TRBD1. CDR3 length: 13 residues. CDR1 and CDR2 (germline): MNHEY, SVGAGI. The trim removed 6 bases at V and 7 bases at J, leaving 6 bases unmatched. The CDR3 nucleotides are TGTGCCAGCAGCCGGGGACAGGGCGGTGGCTACACCTTC. Its translation is CASSRGQGGGYTF.

The chain couples TRBV14 to TRBJ2-7; maybe TRBD1 (5 bases). The V end was cut by 4 bases, the J end by 0 bases, with 13 bases between. There are 15 residues in the CDR3. CDR1 and CDR2 from the germline V gene are SGHDN and FVKESK. The DNA for the CDR3 is TGTGCCAGCAGCCCAATGGGGCGGAGCTCCTACGAGCAGTACTTC. This gives the protein CASSPMGRSSYEQYF.

The rearrangement uses TRBV2 and TRBJ1-5, with TRBD1 identical over 9 bases. Germline loops: CDR1 SNHLY, CDR2 FYNNEI. The CDR3 sequence is 16 residues long. V lost 5 bases and J lost 4; bases outside the gene matches: 9. The CDR3 loop reads CASSPIDRGKNQPQHF. The CDR3 coding sequence is TGTGCCAGCAGTCCCATCGACAGGGGGAAAAATCAGCCCCAGCATTTT.

The J gene is TRBJ2-7, the V gene TRBV7-2; the D is unclear. Germline assignment: CDR1 SGHTA and CDR2 FQGNSA. This CDR3 has 15 residues. V shed 1 base and J shed 3 bases, with 13 bases lying between them. The CDR3 sequence: CASSLGTNSGYEQYF. Written as DNA, the CDR3 is TGTGCCAGCAGCTTAGGAACGAACTCTGGCTACGAGCAGTACTTC. Full variable domain (missing parts from reference TRBV7-2 and TRBJ2-7): GAGVSQSPSNKVTEKGKDVELRCDPISGHTALYWYRQSLGQGLEFLIYFQGNSAPDKSGLPSDRFSAERTGGSVSTLTIQRTQQEDSAVYLCASSLGTNSGYEQYFGPGTRLTVT.

This sequence joins TRBV5-4 and TRBJ1-1; TRBD1 might be the D (5 bases). V was pared by 4 bases and J by 2 bases, with 12 bases between. Germline CDR1 SGHNT, CDR2 YYREEE (reference sequence). The CDR3 has 14 amino acids. In DNA, the CDR3 is TGTGCCAGCAGCCTTGACAGCCTAAACACTGAAGCTTTCTTT. Protein sequence: CASSLDSLNTEAFF.

This clone occurred a few times. J is TRBJ1-5 and V is TRBV28, with D possibly TRBD1 on 5 matching bases. The V and J ends lost 5 bases and 5 bases respectively, with 22 bases between them. Per germline, CDR1 MDHEN and CDR2 SYDVKM. This CDR3 has 17 residues. CDR3 bases: TGTGCCAGCAGTCTCCACATGGGGCGGCCGGAATATCAGCCCCAGCATTTT. Translation gives CASSLHMGRPEYQPQHF.

This chain connects TRBV18 to TRBJ2-1, with 8 bases aligning to TRBD1. The V gene end was trimmed by 5 bases and the J gene end by 2 bases; junction bases not matched to a gene: 5. The CDR3 runs to 15 residues. Germline V lookup: CDR1 KGHSH, CDR2 LQKENI. CDR3 amino acids: CASSTGGGPYNEQFF. In DNA form, the CDR3 reads TGTGCCAGCTCAACAGGGGGAGGCCCCTACAATGAGCAGTTCTTC. Using reference TRBV18 and TRBJ2-1 for the parts outside the CDR3, the full variable domain is NAGVMQNPRHLVRRRGQEARLRCSPMKGHSHVYWYRQLPEEGLKFMVYLQKENIIDESGMPKERFSAEFPKEGPSILRIQQVVRGDSAAYFCASSTGGGPYNEQFFGPGTRLTVL.

J is TRBJ1-3 and V is TRBV9, with TRBD1 matching over 7 bases. The CDR3 spans 13 residues. Trimming at V came to 4 bases and at J to 4 bases, leaving 2 bases not matched to a gene. Germline assignment: CDR1 SGDLS and CDR2 YYNGEE. The CDR3 loop is CASSPRGGNTIYF. The DNA of the CDR3 is TGTGCCAGCAGCCCCAGGGGGGGAAACACCATATATTTT.

The chain is built from TRBV12-5 and TRBJ2-1, with unresolved D. V was pared by 9 bases and J by 10 bases, with 13 bases between. The V gene's germline CDR1 is LGHNT and CDR2 FRNRAP. The CDR3 extends over 11 amino acids. The CDR3 reads CASPPLREQFF. CDR3 nucleotides: TGTGCTAGCCCCCCGCTGCGGGAGCAGTTCTTC.

This sequence joins TRBV28 and TRBJ1-6; 10 nucleotides line up with TRBD1. Germline CDR1 MDHEN, CDR2 SYDVKM. V lost 4 bases, J lost 13 bases, and 7 bases stayed unmatched. The CDR3 runs to 14 residues. CDR3 region: CASSSGTGVSPLHF. CDR3 nucleotide sequence: TGTGCCAGCAGTTCCGGGACAGGGGTTTCTCCCCTCCACTTT. Based on the CDR3 plus reference TRBV28 and TRBJ1-6, the full variable domain is DVKVTQSSRYLVKRTGEKVFLECVQDMDHENMFWYRQDPGLGLRLIYFSYDVKMKEKGDIPEGYSVSREKKERFSLILESASTNQTSMYLCASSSGTGVSPLHFGNGTRLTVT.

The CDR3 coding sequence is TGTGCCAGCACGGGGACAGGGCTGACAGATACGCAGTATTTT. Amino acids: CASTGTGLTDTQYF. V gene TRBV9 combines with J gene TRBJ2-3; 9 bases match TRBD1. This CDR3 region has 14 residues. After removal of 6 bases from V and 3 bases from J, the junction contained 5 bases not matched to a gene. Germline V lookup: CDR1 SGDLS, CDR2 YYNGEE.